This T cell receptor beta chain was recorded in a study of shared clonotypes between healthy human individuals. At the level of the study: Plates per donor: three CD4 naive, three CD4 memory, two CD8 naive, one CD8 memory. Study-wide results and limits: The low donor count limited represented genetic and exposure-history diversity. Naive CD4 clonotype sharing across a few donors was about 5%. An anticipated effect of sequencing depth on clonotype sharing among donors was recognized.

The CDR3 is made up of 15 amino acids. The V gene end was trimmed by 8 bases and the J gene end by 0 bases; junction bases not matched to a gene: 0. CDR1 and CDR2 from the germline V gene are MNHNY and SVGAGI (reference sequence). The assay was immunoSEQ multiplex PCR, and TCRdb's table has in-frame clones only and misses some. The sample comprises 2 million to 2.5 million clones, 85% to 95% of which are singletons, and 0.37% rests with the top ten. About this clone: Antigen specificity is unknown.

The V and J genes are TRBV6-6 and TRBJ2-6; 11 nucleotides line up with TRBD1. Sequencing was carried out using naive CD4+ T cells from PBMCs. As to subset: CD45RA+ positively selected. This sequence was found in a man aged 18 to 35 in good health. Some clones in this sample may be carry-over from other donors' samples. CDR3 coding DNA: TGTGCCAGCGGGACAGGGGGCTCTGGGGCCAACGTCCTGACTTTC. This codes for CASGTGGSGANVLTF.